Listed below are T cell receptor beta chains from one sample, sequenced in a study of vaccination and CD4 T cells after COVID-19. For these TCRs, the target antigens are not known. TCRdb ran MiXCR on the PCR reads and lists one entry per CDR3 protein. The profile shows around 10,000 distinct CDR3 sequences, about 51% of them singletons. The sample comprised CD4+ T cells from blood, cultured in vitro. These receptors came from a human donor who had recovered from COVID-19. Each CDR3 is given with its conserved first and last residue. Fields, in order: J gene, CDR3 length, clone size, V gene, D gene, CDR3 protein, CDR3 DNA. A D gene is named only where the DNA matches it firmly. Size values are once, few and many counts, or a class for expanded clones, and some rows have none.

J: TRBJ1-2
length: 16
size: once
V: TRBV7-6
D: TRBD1
CDR3: CASSLALDRGWDGYTF
DNA: TGTGCCAGCAGCTTAGCGTTGGACAGGGGGTGGGATGGCTACACCTTC

J: TRBJ1-5
length: 15
size: medium-sized
V: TRBV30
D: NA
CDR3: CAWSVGSVHNQPQHF
DNA: TGTGCCTGGAGTGTAGGTTCGGTACACAATCAGCCCCAGCATTTT

J: TRBJ2-7
length: 15
size: NA
V: TRBV7-6
D: TRBD1
CDR3: CASSLRQGGTYEQYF
DNA: TGTGCCAGCAGCTTACGACAGGGGGGTACCTACGAGCAGTACTTC

J: TRBJ2-7
length: 13
size: NA
V: TRBV10-3
D: NA
CDR3: CAISDPGPYEQYF
DNA: TGTGCCATCAGTGATCCGGGTCCCTACGAGCAGTACTTC

J: TRBJ2-2
length: 15
size: NA
V: TRBV27
D: NA
CDR3: CASSLKAGGSGELFF
DNA: TGTGCCAGCAGTTTAAAGGCCGGGGGATCCGGGGAGCTGTTTTTT

J: TRBJ2-5
length: 16
size: few
V: TRBV21-1
D: NA
CDR3: CASSPPGQGNQETQYF
DNA: TGTGCCAGCAGCCCCCCGGGACAGGGAAACCAAGAGACCCAGTACTTC

J: TRBJ2-5
length: 14
size: NA
V: TRBV11-3
D: NA
CDR3: CASSSGTDQETQYF
DNA: TGTGCCAGCAGCTCCGGGACTGACCAAGAGACCCAGTACTTC

J: TRBJ1-4
length: 15
size: few
V: TRBV6-1
D: NA
CDR3: CASSIQQGTNEKLFF
DNA: TGTGCCAGCAGTATCCAACAGGGAACTAATGAAAAACTGTTTTTT

J: TRBJ1-1
length: 16
size: few
V: TRBV6-1
D: NA
CDR3: CASRGLGLLMNTEAFF
DNA: TGTGCCAGCAGGGGGTTGGGGCTCCTTATGAACACTGAAGCTTTCTTT

J: TRBJ2-7
length: 15
size: NA
V: TRBV6-1
D: TRBD1
CDR3: CASKKQGPSSYEQYF
DNA: TGTGCCAGCAAAAAACAGGGGCCAAGCTCCTACGAGCAGTACTTC

J: TRBJ2-5
length: 16
size: NA
V: TRBV6-1
D: TRBD2
CDR3: CASTLGLADVGETQYF
DNA: TGTGCCAGCACTCTGGGACTAGCGGACGTCGGGGAGACCCAGTACTTC

J: TRBJ1-2
length: 13
size: few
V: TRBV2
D: NA
CDR3: CASSERGNYGYTF
DNA: TGTGCCAGCAGTGAACGGGGGAACTATGGCTACACCTTC

J: TRBJ1-5
length: 16
size: NA
V: TRBV27
D: TRBD1
CDR3: CASSPGTGHTNQPQHF
DNA: TGTGCCAGCAGTCCGGGGACAGGGCACACCAATCAGCCCCAGCATTTT

J: TRBJ1-1
length: 14
size: NA
V: TRBV12-5
D: NA
CDR3: CASALGGVNTEAFF
DNA: TGTGCTAGTGCCCTGGGAGGGGTAAACACTGAAGCTTTCTTT

J: TRBJ2-2
length: 18
size: few
V: TRBV19
D: TRBD1
CDR3: CASSPLDRGLLNTGELFF
DNA: TGTGCCAGTAGTCCACTGGACAGGGGGCTCCTTAACACCGGGGAGCTGTTTTTT

J: TRBJ1-6
length: 13
size: few
V: TRBV11-2
D: NA
CDR3: CASSQQNNSPLHF
DNA: TGTGCCAGCAGCCAGCAGAATAATTCACCCCTCCACTTT

J: TRBJ1-5
length: 14
size: NA
V: TRBV20-1
D: NA
CDR3: CSARARGDNQPQHF
DNA: TGCAGTGCTAGGGCCCGTGGGGACAATCAGCCCCAGCATTTT

J: TRBJ2-7
length: 15
size: NA
V: TRBV6-1
D: TRBD2
CDR3: CASSEWGLLSSEQYF
DNA: TGTGCCAGCAGTGAATGGGGACTATTATCGTCCGAGCAGTACTTC

J: TRBJ2-7
length: 16
size: NA
V: TRBV6-1
D: TRBD2
CDR3: CASIASFSSGIYEQYF
DNA: TGTGCCAGCATTGCCTCATTCTCTAGCGGGATCTACGAGCAGTACTTC

J: TRBJ2-7
length: 17
size: NA
V: TRBV19
D: TRBD2
CDR3: CASSVTASGASTYEQYF
DNA: TGTGCCAGTAGTGTTACCGCTAGCGGGGCCTCGACCTACGAGCAGTACTTC

J: TRBJ1-2
length: 16
size: once
V: TRBV20-1
D: TRBD1
CDR3: CSARILRDRGGYGYTF
DNA: TGCAGTGCTAGAATTCTCCGGGACAGGGGAGGTTATGGCTACACCTTC

J: TRBJ2-7
length: 17
size: NA
V: TRBV10-3
D: TRBD2
CDR3: CAISFPESGGRSYEQYF
DNA: TGTGCCATCAGTTTCCCTGAATCGGGGGGGCGGTCCTACGAGCAGTACTTC

J: TRBJ2-4
length: 16
size: NA
V: TRBV20-1
D: NA
CDR3: CSARAWRKIAKNIQYF
DNA: TGCAGTGCTAGAGCATGGAGAAAGATAGCCAAAAACATTCAGTACTTC

J: TRBJ1-4
length: 14
size: NA
V: TRBV19
D: TRBD1
CDR3: CASSIRQGGRKLFF
DNA: TGTGCCAGTAGTATCAGGCAGGGGGGTCGCAAACTGTTTTTT

J: TRBJ2-5
length: 13
size: NA
V: TRBV7-8
D: NA
CDR3: CASSEGLFETQYF
DNA: TGTGCCAGCAGCGAGGGGTTGTTCGAGACCCAGTACTTC

J: TRBJ2-7
length: 13
size: NA
V: TRBV20-1
D: NA
CDR3: CSARAGFNYEQYF
DNA: TGCAGTGCTAGAGCGGGATTCAACTACGAGCAGTACTTC

J: TRBJ2-5
length: 14
size: NA
V: TRBV25-1
D: NA
CDR3: CASSEIGEQETQYF
DNA: TGTGCCAGCAGTGAAATTGGGGAACAAGAGACCCAGTACTTC

J: TRBJ1-2
length: 13
size: NA
V: TRBV19
D: NA
CDR3: CASSIQGFGGYTF
DNA: TGTGCCAGTAGTATACAGGGATTTGGTGGCTACACCTTC

J: TRBJ1-2
length: 16
size: NA
V: TRBV18
D: NA
CDR3: CASSPRGGPTNYGYTF
DNA: TGTGCCAGCTCACCACGGGGAGGGCCCACTAACTATGGCTACACCTTC

J: TRBJ1-2
length: 13
size: few
V: TRBV5-1
D: NA
CDR3: CASSWSGDDGYTF
DNA: TGCGCCAGCAGCTGGTCAGGGGACGATGGCTACACCTTC

J: TRBJ2-3
length: 16
size: NA
V: TRBV19
D: TRBD2
CDR3: CASSILAGEGADTQYF
DNA: TGTGCCAGTAGTATACTAGCGGGAGAGGGGGCAGATACGCAGTATTTT

J: TRBJ1-5
length: 15
size: NA
V: TRBV5-1
D: TRBD1
CDR3: CASSLGGQGNQPQHF
DNA: TGCGCCAGCAGCTTGGGCGGACAGGGCAATCAGCCCCAGCATTTT

J: TRBJ2-7
length: 12
size: NA
V: TRBV20-1
D: NA
CDR3: CSAREFTYEQYF
DNA: TGCAGTGCTAGGGAATTTACCTACGAGCAGTACTTC